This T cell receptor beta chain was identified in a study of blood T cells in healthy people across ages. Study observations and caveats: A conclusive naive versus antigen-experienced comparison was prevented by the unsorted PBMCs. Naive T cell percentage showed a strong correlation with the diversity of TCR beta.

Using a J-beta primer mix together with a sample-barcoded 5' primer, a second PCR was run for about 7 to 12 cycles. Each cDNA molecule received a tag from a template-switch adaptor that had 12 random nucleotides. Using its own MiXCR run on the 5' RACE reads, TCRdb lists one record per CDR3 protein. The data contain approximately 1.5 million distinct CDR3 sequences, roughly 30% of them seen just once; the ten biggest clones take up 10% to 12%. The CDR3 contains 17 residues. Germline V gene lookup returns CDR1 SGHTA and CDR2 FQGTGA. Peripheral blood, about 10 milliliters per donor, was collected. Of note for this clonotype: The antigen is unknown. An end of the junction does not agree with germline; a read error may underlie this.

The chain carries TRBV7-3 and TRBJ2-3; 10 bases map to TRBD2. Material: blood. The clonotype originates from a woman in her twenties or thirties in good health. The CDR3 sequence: CTSSLFATSGSTDTQYF. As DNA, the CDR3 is TGTACCAGCAGCCTATTCGCGACTAGCGGGAGCACAGATACGCAGTATTTT.